The 17 T cell receptor beta chains reported below all come from one sample, sequenced in a study of OX40 agonist ivuxolimab in advanced cancers. Some clones are missing from TCRdb's copy, which holds only in-frame ones; the method was immunoSEQ multiplex PCR. The profile shows some 55,000 clones, roughly 83% of them singletons. Sample: CD4+ or CD8+ T cells sorted from blood, taken in a trial of the OX40 agonist ivuxolimab. These receptors were collected from an adult with an advanced solid tumor such as melanoma, head and neck, liver or kidney cancer.

V is TRBV27 and J is TRBJ2-7; a possible D gene is TRBD2 (5 bases). Trimming pared 7 bases from V and 1 base from J, leaving 17 bases between. The CDR3 loop spans 15 amino acids. The germline CDR1 and CDR2 sequences are MNHEY and SMNVEV (reference sequence). The CDR3 nucleotides are TGTGCCAGCACCCGTCGGGGAGCTGCATCCTACGAGCAGTACTTC. This translates into CASTRRGAASYEQYF.

The V gene is TRBV18, the J gene TRBJ2-1; TRBD2 agrees at 10 bases. V lost 6 bases and J lost 3; bases outside the gene matches: 8. CDR3 length: 16 amino acids. Germline CDR1 KGHSH, CDR2 LQKENI. The CDR3 sequence: CASSSRTSGDYNEQFF. CDR3 bases: TGTGCCAGCTCTTCTCGGACTAGCGGAGACTACAATGAGCAGTTCTTC.

V usage is TRBV11-3 and J usage is TRBJ2-3, with a possible D match to TRBD2 (7 bases). This CDR3 spans 15 amino acids. V was cut by 2 bases and J by 5 bases, with 14 bases left in between. Looked up from germline, CDR1 is SGHNT and CDR2 is YENEEA. Here the CDR3 DNA reads TGTGCCAGCAGCTTAACGTGGGAGGGGGAAGATACGCAGTATTTT. It translates to CASSLTWEGEDTQYF.

The gene calls are TRBV30 and TRBJ2-3; a possible D gene is TRBD1 (6 bases). V lost 4 bases and J 2 bases, leaving 10 bases between the germline ends. Germline-derived CDR1 and CDR2 are GTSNPN and SVGIG (reference sequence). CDR3 size: 13 residues. The CDR3 coding sequence is TGTGCCTGGACAGGGGCCCTCACAGATACGCAGTATTTT. Encoded protein: CAWTGALTDTQYF.

V and J are TRBV6-5 and TRBJ2-7; D is ambiguous. The CDR3 is 13 amino acids. CDR1 and CDR2 (germline): MNHEY, SVGAGI. V gave up 7 bases and J gave up 2 bases, with 12 bases separating them. CDR3 sequence: CASTMRGTYEQYF. The CDR3 DNA reads as TGTGCCAGCACAATGCGAGGAACCTACGAGCAGTACTTC.

The rearrangement uses TRBV6-6 and TRBJ2-1; D may be TRBD1 or TRBD2 (5 bases each). The CDR3 has 15 residues. Trimming removed 10 bases at V and 4 bases at J, with 20 bases between. The V gene's germline CDR1 is MNHNY and CDR2 SVGAGI (reference sequence). The DNA for the CDR3 is TGTGCCACCCATACCGGGACGCGCGTATACAATGAGCAGTTCTTC. Translation: CATHTGTRVYNEQFF.

This chain connects TRBV18 to TRBJ2-7; the D gene is possibly TRBD1 (6 bases). The V gene's germline CDR1 is KGHSH and CDR2 LQKENI. V was clipped by 4 bases and J by 0 bases, with 13 bases between them. The CDR3 loop spans 15 amino acids. CDR3: CASSRNRADSYEQYF. Written as DNA, the CDR3 is TGTGCCAGCTCACGTAACAGGGCGGACTCCTACGAGCAGTACTTC. Looking up the rest from reference TRBV18 and TRBJ2-7 gives the full variable domain: NAGVMQNPRHLVRRRGQEARLRCSPMKGHSHVYWYRQLPEEGLKFMVYLQKENIIDESGMPKERFSAEFPKEGPSILRIQQVVRGDSAAYFCASSRNRADSYEQYFGPGTRLTVT.

The CDR3 here is CASRLAGGSYNEQFF. Here the CDR3 DNA reads TGTGCCAGCAGACTAGCGGGAGGGTCCTACAATGAGCAGTTCTTC. The J gene is TRBJ2-1, the V gene TRBV7-8; 13 bases are a match to TRBD2. From germline, CDR1 is SGHVS and CDR2 FQNEAQ. The CDR3 loop spans 15 amino acids. With V trimmed by 6 bases and J by 1 base, 0 bases remained unmatched.

The chain combines TRBV27 with TRBJ1-1, with D perhaps matching TRBD1 (6 bases). This CDR3 has 13 amino acids. The germline V gene has CDR1 MNHEY and CDR2 SMNVEV (reference sequence). V was trimmed by 6 bases and J by 7 bases, leaving 15 bases between them. The CDR3 loop is CASSRDRLLEAFF. The CDR3, as DNA: TGTGCCAGCAGCCGAGACAGGTTGCTTGAAGCTTTCTTT.

A single count supports this clone. V and J are TRBV2 and TRBJ2-5, with D possibly being TRBD1 or TRBD2 (5 bases each). The CDR3 sequence is 13 residues long. Per the germline V gene, CDR1 is SNHLY and CDR2 is FYNNEI. Deletions cut 5 bases from V and 4 bases from J, with 11 bases between. Here the CDR3 reads CASSRAGRETQYF. CDR3 coding DNA: TGTGCCAGCAGTCGCGCAGGGAGAGAGACCCAGTACTTC.

J is TRBJ2-2 and V is TRBV5-4, with D tentatively TRBD1 (6 bases). Trimming pared 4 bases from V and 2 bases from J, leaving 21 bases between. Germline assignment: CDR1 SGHNT and CDR2 YYREEE (reference sequence). This CDR3 has 18 residues. CDR3 DNA: TGTGCCAGCAGCCCAACTCCTCCCAGGGGAACAAACACCGGGGAGCTGTTTTTT. Its translation is CASSPTPPRGTNTGELFF.

V is TRBV7-2 and J is TRBJ2-7; 9 bases align to TRBD1. The CDR3 spans 15 residues. Losses at the gene ends were 5 bases for V and 1 base for J; bases not matched to a gene: 6. Germline V lookup: CDR1 SGHTA, CDR2 FQGNSA. This CDR3 is CASSLGGTGSYEQYF. The CDR3 DNA is TGTGCCAGCAGCCTAGGCGGGACAGGGTCCTACGAGCAGTACTTC.

CDR3 in DNA: TGTGCCAGCTCACCCGCGACTAGCGGCAACACCGGGGAGCTGTTTTTT. Translated, it gives CASSPATSGNTGELFF. The chain is built from TRBV18 and TRBJ2-2, with 9 positions matching TRBD2. CDR1 is KGHSH and CDR2 is LQKENI in the germline V gene. This CDR3 is built from 16 residues. V dropped 3 bases and J dropped 2; count of bases not matched to a gene: 4.

The chain joins TRBV5-6 to TRBJ2-7; 9 bases are shared with TRBD2. The germline V gene has CDR1 SGHDT and CDR2 YYEEEE. The ends lost 1 base at V and 6 bases at J; junction bases unmatched: 8. The CDR3 spans 15 residues. DNA of the CDR3: TGTGCCAGCAGCTTGCAAGCGGGAGGTTGGTTCGAGCAGTACTTC. Translating it yields CASSLQAGGWFEQYF.

The V gene is TRBV5-5, the J gene TRBJ2-5, with D unresolved. The CDR3 spans 15 residues. Looked up from germline, CDR1 is SGHKS and CDR2 is YYEKEE (reference sequence). V was cut by 0 bases and J by 1 base, with 10 bases left in between. The CDR3 region has the DNA TGTGCCAGCAGCTTGGTTCCGCAGTCCCAAGAGACCCAGTACTTC. Protein: CASSLVPQSQETQYF.

The CDR3 sequence is CASRDFMNTEAFF. CDR3 DNA: TGCGCCAGCCGGGACTTTATGAACACTGAAGCTTTCTTT. The chain couples TRBV10-1 to TRBJ1-1; possibly TRBD1 for D (5 bases). CDR1 is WNHNN, CDR2 SYGVQD, per germline (reference sequence). The V end was cut by 8 bases, the J end by 0 bases, with 10 bases between. The CDR3 is 13 amino acids.

The chain uses TRBV5-6 and TRBJ2-7; TRBD2 matches at 12 bases. Germline assignment: CDR1 SGHDT and CDR2 YYEEEE. This CDR3 has 16 residues. Trimming took 4 bases from V and 2 from J; bases not matched to a gene: 7. CDR3 coding DNA: TGTGCCAGCAGCAAGGGTAGACTAGCGGGGGCCTACGAGCAGTACTTC. Protein sequence: CASSKGRLAGAYEQYF.